Below, 15 T cell receptor beta chains from the same sample are listed, as sequenced in a study of blood T cell repertoires in COVID-19 (TCRdb year 2020). To prepare the library, the immunoSEQ multiplex PCR assay was applied. The table was pulled from immuneACCESS by TCRdb, which kept in-frame rearrangements only. Such tables lose some clones; where checked, under half of the loss comes from unresolved V genes, and the rest has no known cause. The sample table holds roughly 140,000 clones, of which approximately 91% were seen once. Of the sample, 10% to 13% falls within the top ten clones. Sequencing input: peripheral blood. The source of these receptors is a man aged 50-60 years with active or convalescent COVID-19.

The genes are TRBV9 and TRBJ2-5, with 7 bases identical to TRBD2. The V and J ends lost 0 bases and 3 bases, in that order; junction bases with no gene match: 5. Germline V gene data show CDR1 as SGDLS and CDR2 as YYNGEE. CDR3 length: 15 amino acids. Here the CDR3 DNA reads TGTGCCAGCAGCGTAGTTGGGGAGGGGAAAGAGACCCAGTACTTC. Encoded protein: CASSVVGEGKETQYF.

This clone was observed a single time. Additional DNA sequences in this sample encode the identical CDR3. This chain joins TRBV5-8 and TRBJ2-3; TRBD1 is a possible D gene (5 bases). The V end lost 2 bases, the J end lost 1 base, and 8 bases lay between the germline ends. Germline V CDR1 and CDR2: SGHTS, YDEGEE. The CDR3 extends over 14 amino acids. The CDR3 bases are TGTGCCAGCAGCTTTGACAGAGGCACAGATACGCAGTATTTT. Its translation: CASSFDRGTDTQYF.

The chain has TRBV10-1 and TRBJ1-5; D is perhaps TRBD1 (6 bases). This CDR3 region has 19 residues. V dropped 2 bases and J dropped 3 bases, with 23 bases sitting between them. Germline-derived CDR1 and CDR2 are WNHNN and SYGVQD (reference sequence). CDR3 amino acids: CASSEATSGGDRINQPQHF. For the CDR3, the DNA is TGCGCCAGCAGTGAGGCCACCAGCGGGGGCGATCGAATCAATCAGCCCCAGCATTTT.

This clone has only one observation. This sequence joins TRBV6-5 and TRBJ2-7; TRBD1 agrees at 7 bases. CDR1 and CDR2 (germline): MNHEY, SVGAGI. The CDR3 covers 11 residues. V shed 8 bases, J shed 6 bases, and the junction held 4 bases outside the gene matches. CDR3 nucleotide sequence: TGTGCCAGCGACAGGGTGGGCGAGCAGTACTTC. It encodes CASDRVGEQYF.

The CDR3 protein is CASSPAQGQSYGYTF. CDR3 coding DNA: TGTGCCAGCAGCCCTGCCCAGGGACAGAGCTATGGCTACACCTTC. The rearrangement uses TRBV4-2 and TRBJ1-2, with TRBD1 matching 7 bases. The V gene end was trimmed by 4 bases and the J gene end by 4 bases; junction bases not matched to a gene: 9. Germline CDR1 LGHNA, CDR2 YNFKEQ. The CDR3 has 15 residues.

This chain's CDR3 is CAWSVQGGREQYF. The CDR3 DNA is TGTGCCTGGAGTGTTCAGGGGGGCCGCGAGCAGTACTTC. The chain employs TRBV30 and TRBJ2-7; D may be TRBD1 (7 bases). Germline CDR1 and CDR2: GTSNPN and SVGIG (reference sequence). There are 13 residues in the CDR3. The V and J ends lost 0 bases and 6 bases respectively, with 12 bases between them.

This chain links TRBV19 with TRBJ1-2; D is possibly TRBD1 (5 bases). The germline CDR1 and CDR2 sequences are LNHDA and SQIVND (reference sequence). V was trimmed by 6 bases and J by 0 bases, leaving 14 bases between them. This CDR3 contains 15 residues. The CDR3 DNA reads TGTGCCAGTAGCCTCCAAGGAGGGGCTAACTATGGCTACACCTTC. Translated, it gives CASSLQGGANYGYTF. Combining the CDR3 with reference TRBV19 and TRBJ1-2 gives the whole variable domain DGGITQSPKYLFRKEGQNVTLSCEQNLNHDAMYWYRQDPGQGLRLIYYSQIVNDFQKGDIAEGYSVSREKKESFPLTVTSAQKNPTAFYLCASSLQGGANYGYTFGSGTRLTVV.

CDR3 in DNA: TGTGCCACCAGTGGCAGGGCCGGGGAGACCCAGTACTTC. It yields the protein CATSGRAGETQYF. The chain links TRBV24-1 to TRBJ2-5, with D maybe TRBD1 (5 bases). Looked up from germline, CDR1 is KGHDR and CDR2 is SFDVKD. The length of the CDR3 is 13 residues. The germline V and J ends were trimmed by 5 bases and 5 bases, with 11 bases remaining between them.

The V gene is TRBV2, the J gene TRBJ2-3, with a tentative D call TRBD1 (5 bases). Germline values: CDR1 SNHLY, CDR2 FYNNEI. This CDR3 is built from 17 residues. The V end lost 1 base, the J end lost 4 bases, and 18 bases lay between the germline ends. In nucleotides, the CDR3 is TGTGCCAGCAGTGAAGTTTCTAGGTGGCAGGGTGCAGATACGCAGTATTTT. It yields the protein CASSEVSRWQGADTQYF.

The V and J genes are TRBV4-3 and TRBJ2-1; 15 bases align to TRBD2. From germline, CDR1 is LGHNA and CDR2 YSLEER. The CDR3 runs 15 residues. The ends lost 3 bases at V and 12 bases at J; junction bases unmatched: 6. The CDR3 here is CASSQMGLAGGLQFF. The CDR3 nucleotides are TGCGCCAGCAGCCAGATGGGACTAGCGGGAGGCTTGCAGTTCTTC.

The rearrangement links TRBV19 to TRBJ2-7, with 8 bases lining up with TRBD2. This CDR3 region has 14 residues. The V segment lost 6 bases and the J segment 7 bases; nucleotides outside the gene matches: 11. From germline, CDR1 is LNHDA and CDR2 SQIVND (reference sequence). Here the CDR3 reads CASSLGSGTLEQYF. The CDR3 DNA reads as TGTGCCAGTAGCCTGGGTAGCGGGACCTTGGAGCAGTACTTC.

The V call is TRBV2, the J call TRBJ2-2, with 10 bases matching TRBD1. CDR1 is SNHLY and CDR2 is FYNNEI in the germline V gene. V shed 3 bases and J 13 bases; nucleotides not matched to a gene: 11. The CDR3 runs to 15 residues. The DNA of the CDR3 is TGTGCCAGCAGTGACCCGGGACAGGGGACTAGAACGCTGTTTTTT. Residues: CASSDPGQGTRTLFF. Looking up the rest from reference TRBV2 and TRBJ2-2 gives the full variable domain: EPEVTQTPSHQVTQMGQEVILRCVPISNHLYFYWYRQILGQKVEFLVSFYNNEISEKSEIFDDQFSVERPDGSNFTLKIRSTKLEDSAMYFCASSDPGQGTRTLFFGEGSRLTVL.

V usage is TRBV6-6 and J usage is TRBJ1-5; no reliable D call. V shed 8 bases and J shed 0 bases, with 14 bases lying between them. Germline lookup yields CDR1 MNHNY and CDR2 SVGAGI (reference sequence). This CDR3 has 15 amino acids. The CDR3 reads CASGKRHNSNQPQHF. The CDR3 nucleotides read TGTGCCAGCGGAAAAAGACACAATAGCAATCAGCCCCAGCATTTT.

The chain couples TRBV5-4 to TRBJ1-1, with a tentative D call TRBD1 (6 bases). Germline-derived CDR1 and CDR2 are SGHNT and YYREEE (reference sequence). Trimming cost V 3 bases and J 3 bases, with 18 bases left between them. This CDR3 is 16 amino acids long. The CDR3 DNA follows: TGTGCCAGCAGCTATTCGACAGGCGTTGCTCACACTGAAGCTTTCTTT. Amino acids: CASSYSTGVAHTEAFF. The variable domain in full, with the rest retrieved from reference TRBV5-4 and TRBJ1-1, is ETGVTQSPTHLIKTRGQQVTLRCSSQSGHNTVSWYQQALGQGPQFIFQYYREEENGRGNFPPRFSGLQFPNYSSELNVNALELDDSALYLCASSYSTGVAHTEAFFGQGTRLTVV.

The chain couples TRBV6-5 to TRBJ2-1; D not certain. Per the germline V gene, CDR1 is MNHEY and CDR2 is SVGAGI. V gave up 6 bases and J gave up 7 bases, with 10 bases separating them. The length of the CDR3 is 12 residues. The CDR3 reads CASRRGENEQFF. The CDR3, as DNA: TGTGCCAGCAGGCGCGGAGAGAATGAGCAGTTCTTC.